This TCR beta chain was recovered during a study of human T cells and chemical hapten exposure. The overall study: Among samples, TCR yields varied mainly because of small differences in pooled library volume.

Described time point: patch test 3, about 24 weeks after DPC sensitization. The treatment: therapeutic diphenylcyclopropenone sensitization with weekly scalp DPC. Unique molecular identifiers were affixed to discrete cDNA molecules within the library. One entry per CDR3 protein results from TCRdb running MiXCR on the RACE reads. Here the sample spans over 150,000 distinct CDR3 sequences, approximately 30% being singletons. CDR3 length: 15 amino acids. CDR1 and CDR2 (germline): DFQATT, SNEGSKA (reference sequence). Trimming cost V 0 bases and J 9 bases; bases outside gene matches: 5. This chain links TRBV20-1 with TRBJ2-1; 13 nucleotides align to TRBD2. Sequences were derived from whole blood, sampled in connection with sensitization to the hapten diphenylcyclopropenone (DPC). The clonotype comes from a woman under 30 with alopecia areata. Some clones in this sample may be carry-over from other donors' samples. The chain's CDR3 is CSARDWTSGRSEQFF. The CDR3 DNA sequence: TGCAGTGCTAGAGATTGGACTAGCGGGAGAAGTGAGCAGTTCTTC.